The rows below give T cell receptor beta chains drawn from one sample of a study of vaccination and CD4 T cells after COVID-19. TCRdb processed the PCR reads anew with MiXCR; each CDR3 protein has one entry. Of under 7,500 distinct CDR3 sequences listed, around three fifths are singletons. The antigens of these receptors remain unknown. The sequenced material came from CD4+ T cells from blood, cultured in vitro. The receptors come from a human donor in good health. Both conserved end residues are part of each CDR3. Each record gives: D gene, V gene, clone size, J gene, CDR3 protein, CDR3 DNA. The D gene is left open where the match is weak. Clone size is shown for a subset of rows, as once, few, many or a class of expanded clone.

>-|TRBV28|few|TRBJ1-1
CASSLTRSGTEAFF
TGTGCCAGCAGTTTAACCCGATCTGGGACTGAAGCTTTCTTT
>TRBD1|TRBV7-8|-|TRBJ1-5
CASSQAGQGTPNQPQHF
TGTGCCAGCAGCCAAGCAGGACAGGGGACTCCGAATCAGCCCCAGCATTTT
>TRBD1|TRBV7-2|few|TRBJ1-2
CASSRDRGANYGYTF
TGTGCCAGCAGCCGGGACAGGGGGGCTAACTATGGCTACACCTTC
>-|TRBV6-1|once|TRBJ2-5
CASDTQYF
TGTGCCAGCGATACCCAGTACTTC
>-|TRBV29-1|-|TRBJ2-2
CSARRDADTGELFF
TGCAGCGCCCGCCGGGACGCAGACACCGGGGAGCTGTTTTTT
>-|TRBV7-7|-|TRBJ2-2
CASSSQGWGYTGELFF
TGTGCCAGCAGCTCCCAGGGGTGGGGGTACACCGGGGAGCTGTTTTTT
>-|TRBV28|-|TRBJ2-5
CASSSWGAETQYF
TGTGCCAGCAGTTCATGGGGTGCAGAGACCCAGTACTTC
>TRBD1|TRBV27|-|TRBJ2-7
CASSFRGQGAKTEQYF
TGTGCCAGCAGTTTCCGTGGACAGGGGGCCAAAACCGAGCAGTACTTC
>-|TRBV5-1|-|TRBJ2-1
CASSGGTPGNEQFF
TGCGCCAGCAGCGGCGGCACCCCCGGCAATGAGCAGTTCTTC
>-|TRBV20-1|-|TRBJ1-5
CSARDGRGFNNQPQHF
TGCAGTGCTAGAGATGGCAGGGGATTTAACAATCAGCCCCAGCATTTT
>-|TRBV10-1|-|TRBJ2-5
CASSEVGAWETQYF
TGCGCCAGCAGTGAAGTCGGGGCCTGGGAGACCCAGTACTTC
>TRBD1|TRBV9|-|TRBJ1-2
CASSVDRTGAGYTF
TGTGCCAGCAGCGTAGACAGGACAGGGGCCGGCTACACCTTC
>TRBD2|TRBV20-1|-|TRBJ2-3
CSASFGGRKDTQYF
TGCAGTGCTTCGTTCGGCGGGAGAAAAGATACGCAGTATTTT
>-|TRBV2|-|TRBJ2-5
CASSERAAGETQYF
TGTGCCAGCAGTGAAAGGGCCGCCGGGGAGACCCAGTACTTC
>-|TRBV19|few|TRBJ1-5
CATNTQGRGNQPQHF
TGTGCCACCAATACCCAGGGAAGAGGCAATCAGCCCCAGCATTTT
>-|TRBV7-9|few|TRBJ1-3
CASSRGATGNTIYF
TGTGCCAGCAGCCGGGGGGCTACAGGAAACACCATATATTTT
>-|TRBV2|-|TRBJ1-5
CASSARKLNQPQHF
TGTGCCAGCAGCGCCAGAAAGCTAAATCAGCCCCAGCATTTT
>TRBD1|TRBV6-1|-|TRBJ2-7
CASRETGVGEQYF
TGTGCCAGCAGAGAGACAGGGGTGGGCGAGCAGTACTTC
>-|TRBV11-3|-|TRBJ2-3
CASSLGRGPSSTDTQYF
TGTGCCAGCAGCTTGGGGAGGGGGCCCTCTAGCACAGATACGCAGTATTTT
>TRBD1|TRBV10-1|-|TRBJ2-7
CASSRDRAGYEQYF
TGCGCCAGCAGCCGGGACAGGGCTGGCTACGAGCAGTACTTC
>-|TRBV30|-|TRBJ1-2
CAWRGSANYGYTF
TGTGCCTGGAGGGGATCCGCGAACTATGGCTACACCTTC
>TRBD2|TRBV7-2|few|TRBJ2-3
CASSLVERGGMADTQYF
TGTGCCAGCAGCTTAGTGGAGCGGGGGGGAATGGCAGATACGCAGTATTTT
>TRBD2|TRBV27|few|TRBJ2-7
CASSKGTSGTSYEQYF
TGTGCCAGCAGTAAAGGGACTAGCGGGACCTCCTACGAGCAGTACTTC
>-|TRBV7-2|-|TRBJ1-2
CASSLDSGVGGYTF
TGTGCCAGCAGCTTAGACTCGGGAGTGGGAGGCTACACCTTC
>-|TRBV15|-|TRBJ1-5
CATSSGQGRRQPQHF
TGTGCCACCAGCAGCGGGCAGGGCCGTAGGCAGCCCCAGCATTTT
>TRBD1|TRBV20-1|few|TRBJ1-2
CSARGQGGGYTF
TGCAGTGCTAGAGGTCAGGGGGGTGGCTACACCTTC
>-|TRBV19|-|TRBJ1-1
CASSIEGVNTEAFF
TGTGCCAGTAGTATAGAGGGGGTGAACACTGAAGCTTTCTTT
>-|TRBV15|-|TRBJ1-6
CATEGGGGNSPLHF
TGTGCCACCGAAGGCGGGGGAGGAAATTCACCCCTCCACTTT
>-|TRBV15|-|TRBJ1-2
CATSSSGGGGNTF
TGTGCCACCAGCAGCTCTGGAGGGGGGGGAAACACCTTC
>-|TRBV7-2|-|TRBJ2-1
CASSLDYQNEQFF
TGTGCCAGCAGCTTAGACTACCAGAATGAGCAGTTCTTC
>TRBD2|TRBV6-5|few|TRBJ2-7
CASSYGAASGSIPYEQYF
TGTGCCAGCAGTTACGGGGCGGCTAGCGGGAGCATCCCCTACGAGCAGTACTTC